This T cell receptor beta chain was profiled in a study of shared clonotypes between healthy human individuals. Only in-frame clones appear in the TCRdb table, and some are missing; sequencing was by immunoSEQ multiplex PCR. The profile shows about 2.5 million clones, around 92% of them singletons. Germline V gene lookup returns CDR1 SEHNR and CDR2 FQNEAQ (reference sequence). Deletions cut 8 bases from V and 1 base from J, with 11 bases between. The CDR3 runs to 14 residues. The V gene is TRBV7-9, the J gene TRBJ1-4; no clear D. This sequence originates from a man younger than 30 in good health. Some clones in this sample may be carry-over from other donors' samples. The sequencing sample was made of naive CD4+ T cells from PBMCs. The subset is: CD45RA+ positively selected. The CDR3 coding sequence is TGTGCCAGCGGCCAAAAGAAAACTAATGAAAAACTGTTTTTT. Its protein product is CASGQKKTNEKLFF.